Only a few counts were recorded for the clone carrying this T cell receptor beta chain. The antigen is not known. This sample is part of a study of vaccination effects on CD4 cells after COVID-19. Study-level background: Each participant was given two doses of one vaccine (BNT162b2 or mRNA-1273). General study points: The vaccine-induced clones of healthy vaccinees included only 1 of 255 that cross-reacted with common cold coronaviruses. Convalescent patients in the study were few, and early post-infection timepoints were absent.

Looked up from germline, CDR1 is MNHNY and CDR2 is SVGAGI (reference sequence). V was trimmed by 2 bases and J by 5 bases, leaving 9 bases between them. The CDR3 is made up of 13 amino acids. Assay: immunoSEQ multiplex PCR; the TCRdb copy retains only in-frame clones and omits some. This table has about 27,000 clones, approximately 70% appearing once. Viral peptide pools were used in the ViraFEST assay to expand antigen-specific CD4+ T cells, and sequencing came afterward. Isolating CD4+ T cells followed ten to eleven days of culture. Vaccine recipients, nucleocapsid antibody negative, had no prior SARS-CoV-2 infection. A few million PBMC per well were cultured with approximately 9 IU/ml IL-2 and roughly 9.9 ug/ml peptides.

The rearrangement uses TRBV6-6 and TRBJ1-1; unclear D gene. Here the sequenced sample was CD4+ T cells from PBMCs cultured with HCoV-NL63 spike peptides, taken before COVID-19 vaccination. The sequence came from a human donor who received a COVID-19 vaccine. This chain's CDR3 is CASSYGSPTEAFF. The CDR3 DNA reads TGTGCCAGCAGTTACGGGAGCCCGACTGAAGCTTTCTTT.